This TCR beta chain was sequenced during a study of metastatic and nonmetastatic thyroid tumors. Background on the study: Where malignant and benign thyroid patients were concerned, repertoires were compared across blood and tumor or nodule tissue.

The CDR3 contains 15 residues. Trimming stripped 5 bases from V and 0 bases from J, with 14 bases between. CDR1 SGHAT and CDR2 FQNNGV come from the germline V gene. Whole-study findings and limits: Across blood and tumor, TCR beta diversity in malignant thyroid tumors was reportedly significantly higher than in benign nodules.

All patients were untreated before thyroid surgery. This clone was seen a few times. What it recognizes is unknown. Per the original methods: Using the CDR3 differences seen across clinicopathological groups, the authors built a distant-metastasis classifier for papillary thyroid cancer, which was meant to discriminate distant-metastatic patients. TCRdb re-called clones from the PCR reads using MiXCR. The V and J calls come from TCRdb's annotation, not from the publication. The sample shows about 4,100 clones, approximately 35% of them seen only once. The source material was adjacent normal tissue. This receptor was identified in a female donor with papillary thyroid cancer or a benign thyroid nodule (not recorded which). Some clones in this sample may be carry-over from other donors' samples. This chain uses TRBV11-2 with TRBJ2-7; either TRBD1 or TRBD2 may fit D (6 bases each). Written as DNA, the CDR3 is TGTGCCAGCAGCCCAGGGGACTCAAGCTCCTACGAGCAGTACTTC. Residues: CASSPGDSSSYEQYF.